One and the same sample provided the 21 T cell receptor beta chains below, sequenced in a study of control samples from healthy donors and cancer patients. The repertoire was sequenced with immunoSEQ multiplex PCR; TCRdb's copy has only in-frame clones and lacks some. The table lists 130,000 or so clones, about 89% of them singletons, with 5.5% to 7.5% in the top ten. Sequencing input: blood. All receptors derive from a man younger than 35 in good health.

This chain links TRBV4-1 with TRBJ1-5; D is undetermined. The length of the CDR3 is 15 residues. V lost 1 base and J lost 1, with 8 bases in between. The germline gives CDR1 MGHRA, CDR2 YSYEKL. The CDR3 region is CASSQATDSNQPQHF. The DNA for the CDR3 is TGCGCCAGCAGCCAAGCGACCGACAGCAATCAGCCCCAGCATTTT.

This clone has just one count. J is TRBJ2-2 and V is TRBV5-1; 7 nucleotides agree with TRBD2. The V gene end was trimmed by 1 base and the J gene end by 6 bases; junction bases not matched to a gene: 3. There are 14 residues in the CDR3. Germline V gene data show CDR1 as SGHRS and CDR2 as YFSETQ. The DNA of the CDR3 is TGCGCCAGCAGCTTGAGCGGGGTCCCCGGGGAGCTGTTTTTT. Translating it yields CASSLSGVPGELFF.

The chain has TRBV27 and TRBJ1-6; a possible D gene is TRBD1 (5 bases). V lost 6 bases, J lost 7 bases, and 16 bases lay in between. This CDR3 region has 15 residues. Germline loops: CDR1 MNHEY, CDR2 SMNVEV (reference sequence). CDR3 bases: TGTGCCAGCAGCTCCCAAGGGACGGAGAATTCACCCCTCCACTTT. Residues: CASSSQGTENSPLHF.

The chain combines TRBV6-5 with TRBJ2-5, with no clear D. Germline values: CDR1 MNHEY, CDR2 SVGAGI. The CDR3 covers 12 residues. Trimming cost V 5 bases and J 3 bases, with 7 bases left between them. DNA for the CDR3: TGTGCCAGCAGTACTCCAAAAGAGACCCAGTACTTC. This sequence encodes CASSTPKETQYF.

Turning to this clone: This sample also contains other DNA sequences that code for the same CDR3. The chain uses TRBV5-1 and TRBJ2-7, with a weak D call TRBD1 (5 bases). Germline CDR1 SGHRS, CDR2 YFSETQ. This CDR3 has 13 amino acids. Trimming removed 4 bases from V and 0 bases from J, with 8 bases in between. The CDR3 loop is CASSLDNSYEQYF. CDR3 DNA sequence: TGCGCCAGCAGCCTGGACAACTCCTACGAGCAGTACTTC.

The V gene is TRBV19, the J gene TRBJ2-3; no clear D. With 5 bases removed from V and 0 bases from J, the gap between germline ends came to 9 bases. Looked up from germline, CDR1 is LNHDA and CDR2 is SQIVND (reference sequence). This CDR3 contains 14 residues. As DNA, the CDR3 is TGTGCCAGTAGTCCCCGGGCCAGCACAGATACGCAGTATTTT. The encoded protein is CASSPRASTDTQYF.

The chain employs TRBV5-1 and TRBJ1-2; tentatively, D is TRBD1 (5 bases). Per the germline V gene, CDR1 is SGHRS and CDR2 is YFSETQ. This CDR3 is 12 amino acids long. Trimming took 1 base from V and 5 from J, leaving 6 bases between them. The CDR3 spells CASSLWGYGYTF. CDR3 DNA: TGCGCCAGCAGCTTGTGGGGGTATGGCTACACCTTC.

The chain has TRBV6-5 and TRBJ2-7, with D possibly matching TRBD2 (6 bases). The CDR3 extends over 13 amino acids. Trimming removed 6 bases at V and 6 bases at J, with 15 bases between. CDR1 is MNHEY and CDR2 is SVGAGI in the germline V gene. The CDR3 here is CASRPTEEGEQYF. Here the CDR3 DNA reads TGTGCCAGCAGACCCACGGAGGAGGGCGAGCAGTACTTC.

This sequence joins TRBV3-1 (or the pseudogene TRBV3-2) and TRBJ2-5, with TRBD2 identical over 11 bases. CDR1 is LGHDT, CDR2 YNNKEL, per germline (reference sequence). The CDR3 totals 16 residues. V lost 1 base to trimming and J lost 1 base; unmatched junction nucleotides: 2. The CDR3 region is CASSQASGGSQETQYF. The CDR3 DNA reads as TGTGCCAGCAGCCAAGCTAGCGGGGGGTCCCAAGAGACCCAGTACTTC.

The chain uses TRBV19 and TRBJ1-1; 11 bases agree with TRBD1. After removal of 5 bases from V and 3 bases from J, the junction contained 8 bases not matched to a gene. CDR1 LNHDA and CDR2 SQIVND come from the germline V gene (reference sequence). The CDR3 totals 16 residues. This chain's CDR3 is CASSADRGREYTEAFF. CDR3 sequence (DNA): TGTGCCAGTAGTGCGGACAGGGGGCGCGAGTACACTGAAGCTTTCTTT.

The V and J genes are TRBV4-1 and TRBJ2-5; the D gene is possibly TRBD1 (7 bases). Germline V CDR1 and CDR2: MGHRA, YSYEKL. The CDR3 totals 16 residues. Trimming took off 3 bases at V and 5 bases at J, with 19 bases between the two ends. Here the CDR3 reads CASSHLRQGGGETQYF. The CDR3 DNA is TGCGCCAGCAGCCACCTTCGACAGGGTGGAGGGGAGACCCAGTACTTC.

The chain is built from TRBV19 and TRBJ2-7, with D tentatively TRBD2 (6 bases). Trimming pared 4 bases from V and 6 bases from J, leaving 16 bases between. Per germline, CDR1 LNHDA and CDR2 SQIVND (reference sequence). The CDR3 has 14 residues. CDR3 residues: CASSSRDLVGEQYF. CDR3 coding DNA: TGTGCCAGTAGTAGCCGGGACTTGGTTGGCGAGCAGTACTTC.

This chain uses TRBV11-2 with TRBJ1-4, with a tentative D call TRBD1 (5 bases). Germline values: CDR1 SGHAT, CDR2 FQNNGV. The CDR3 extends over 17 amino acids. V lost 0 bases, J lost 1 base, and 12 bases lay in between. CDR3 amino acids: CASSLDQWGKTNEKLFF. CDR3 DNA sequence: TGTGCCAGCAGCTTAGATCAATGGGGGAAAACTAATGAAAAACTGTTTTTT.

V and J are TRBV27 and TRBJ1-2; a weak D match, TRBD1 (5 bases). Germline V gives CDR1 MNHEY, CDR2 SMNVEV (reference sequence). CDR3 length: 15 residues. The V and J ends lost 2 bases and 0 bases respectively, with 10 bases between them. The CDR3 reads CASSLGGSTNYGYTF. The CDR3 coding sequence is TGTGCCAGCAGTTTAGGGGGTAGCACTAACTATGGCTACACCTTC.

The rearrangement joins TRBV6-5 to TRBJ1-2, with 12 bases that match TRBD1. This CDR3 contains 14 residues. Unmatched junction bases numbered 2, after V lost 1 base and J lost 8 bases. The germline V gene has CDR1 MNHEY and CDR2 SVGAGI. DNA of the CDR3: TGTGCCAGCAGTTACTACGGGACAGGGGGCGGCTACACCTTC. Its translation is CASSYYGTGGGYTF.

This clone was recorded a few times. The chain combines TRBV5-4 with TRBJ1-2; TRBD1 matches at 8 bases. V shed 2 bases, J shed 4 bases, and the junction held 10 bases outside the gene matches. This CDR3 is 16 amino acids long. Germline CDR1 is SGHNT and CDR2 is YYREEE (reference sequence). CDR3 loop: CASSLGRGTGLYGYTF. CDR3 nucleotides: TGTGCCAGCAGCTTAGGTAGGGGGACAGGTCTCTATGGCTACACCTTC.

This sequence joins TRBV15 and TRBJ2-1; D not resolved. The CDR3 spans 14 residues. In germline, CDR1 is LNHNV, CDR2 YYDKDF (reference sequence). Deletions cut 0 bases from V and 7 bases from J, with 10 bases between. CDR3 region: CATSRDHQVNEQFF. The CDR3 coding sequence is TGTGCCACCAGCAGAGATCATCAGGTGAATGAGCAGTTCTTC.

This clone occurred a few times. This chain links TRBV7-9 with TRBJ2-7; D gene uncertain. The length of the CDR3 is 13 residues. Germline V gene data show CDR1 as SEHNR and CDR2 as FQNEAQ (reference sequence). Trimming removed 2 bases at V and 3 bases at J, with 8 bases between. In DNA form, the CDR3 reads TGTGCCAGCAGCTTAATGGCTAGCTACGAGCAGTACTTC. It is translated as CASSLMASYEQYF.

The rearrangement uses TRBV7-9 and TRBJ1-1; no reliable D call. V dropped 2 bases and J dropped 1 base, with 5 bases sitting between them. CDR1 and CDR2 from the germline V gene are SEHNR and FQNEAQ (reference sequence). The CDR3 consists of 13 residues. The CDR3 DNA sequence: TGTGCCAGCAGCTTACCAGGGAACACTGAAGCTTTCTTT. Its protein is CASSLPGNTEAFF.

The chain couples TRBV5-1 to TRBJ2-3; 13 positions agree with TRBD2. The V segment lost 4 bases and the J segment 1 base; nucleotides outside the gene matches: 6. The CDR3 totals 17 residues. The germline CDR1 and CDR2 sequences are SGHRS and YFSETQ. The CDR3 protein is CASSRPGLAGGTDTQYF. The CDR3 DNA reads TGCGCCAGCAGCAGGCCAGGACTAGCGGGGGGCACAGATACGCAGTATTTT.

The chain joins TRBV6-6 to TRBJ1-2, with 8 bases matching TRBD1. V lost 7 bases, J lost 4 bases, and 8 bases stayed unmatched. Germline V gives CDR1 MNHNY, CDR2 SVGAGI (reference sequence). This CDR3 comprises 14 residues. DNA of the CDR3: TGTGCCAGCACCACGGACAGGGACCTCTATGGCTACACCTTC. Residues: CASTTDRDLYGYTF.